The 27 T cell receptor beta chains given below trace back to one sample, sequenced in a study of CD8 T cells in ankylosing spondylitis. Each CDR3 protein is one row after TCRdb ran MiXCR on the 5' RACE reads. The repertoire holds around 99,000 distinct CDR3 sequences, with roughly 10% as singletons. Sequencing was carried out using blood, either unsorted or a sorted T cell fraction (not recorded which). Every receptor here comes from a male donor with ankylosing spondylitis or in good health (not recorded which).

This clonotype was recorded at least ten times. This chain uses TRBV7-6 with TRBJ2-1; a weak D match, TRBD1 (5 bases). V was trimmed by 7 bases and J by 0 bases, leaving 16 bases between them. This CDR3 contains 16 residues. Germline V lookup: CDR1 SGHVS, CDR2 FNYEAQ. The CDR3: CASMLHGADSYNEQFF. CDR3 sequence (DNA): TGTGCCAGCATGCTGCATGGGGCGGACTCCTACAATGAGCAGTTCTTC. The whole variable domain, remainder taken from reference TRBV7-6 and TRBJ2-1, is GAGVSQSPRYKVTKRGQDVALRCDPISGHVSLYWYRQALGQGPEFLTYFNYEAQQDKSGLPNDRFSAERPEGSISTLTIQRTEQRDSAMYRCASMLHGADSYNEQFFGPGTRLTVL.

This clonotype was seen many times. The V gene is TRBV11-2, the J gene TRBJ2-2, with D perhaps matching TRBD1 or TRBD2 (5 bases each). Per germline, CDR1 SGHAT and CDR2 FQNNGV. The CDR3 has 15 residues. V was pared by 5 bases and J by 4 bases, with 14 bases between. In nucleotides, the CDR3 is TGTGCCAGCAGCACCCGGGGACGGGGCACCGGGGAGCTGTTTTTT. Protein product: CASSTRGRGTGELFF.

This clonotype has just a few counts. This CDR3 is CASSLGGGRNQPQHF. The DNA of the CDR3 is TGTGCCAGCAGCTTAGGAGGGGGTCGCAATCAGCCCCAGCATTTT. The chain uses TRBV7-9 and TRBJ1-5; TRBD1 is a possible D gene (6 bases). Germline V gives CDR1 SEHNR, CDR2 FQNEAQ (reference sequence). Trimming left V 1 base short and J 2 bases short, with 9 bases between. The CDR3 contains 15 residues.

This clonotype was counted at least ten times. The chain employs TRBV3-1 and TRBJ2-1; D may match TRBD1 or TRBD2 (5 bases each). Germline-derived CDR1 and CDR2 are LGHDT and YNNKEL (reference sequence). This CDR3 is 15 amino acids long. V lost 5 bases to trimming and J lost 4 bases, with 15 bases between them. The CDR3: CASSTGRSLYNEQFF. CDR3 sequence (DNA): TGTGCCAGCAGCACGGGACGGAGTCTGTACAATGAGCAGTTCTTC.

This clonotype was observed at least ten times. V and J are TRBV5-1 and TRBJ2-6, with 7 bases aligning to TRBD1. The CDR3 has 17 residues. After removal of 0 bases from V and 0 bases from J, the junction contained 3 bases not matched to a gene. CDR1 is SGHRS and CDR2 is YFSETQ in the germline V gene. The CDR3 spells CASSLEGTASGANVLTF. The DNA of the CDR3 is TGCGCCAGCAGCTTGGAAGGGACAGCCTCTGGGGCCAACGTCCTGACTTTC.

The CDR3 sequence: CASSVDLAGETGELFF. CDR3 nucleotide sequence: TGTGCCAGCAGCGTAGACCTAGCGGGGGAGACCGGGGAGCTGTTTTTT. This chain connects TRBV9 to TRBJ2-2, with 10 bases matching TRBD2. The CDR3 has 16 amino acids. The V and J ends lost 0 bases and 5 bases, in that order; junction bases with no gene match: 4. The germline gives CDR1 SGDLS, CDR2 YYNGEE.

This clonotype was seen more than once but under ten times. V usage is TRBV4-2 and J usage is TRBJ2-7, with TRBD1 matching 8 bases. There are 14 residues in the CDR3. Germline V gives CDR1 LGHNA, CDR2 YNFKEQ. Unmatched junction bases numbered 7, after V lost 4 bases and J lost 5 bases. The CDR3 DNA reads TGTGCCAGCAGCCGAGGGGGACAGGTCAACGAGCAGTACTTC. Translated: CASSRGGQVNEQYF.

At least ten counts were recorded for this clonotype. The rearrangement links TRBV5-1 to TRBJ1-1; D may be TRBD1 (5 bases). The CDR3 contains 14 residues. Trimming shortened V by 4 bases and J by 3 bases, and 13 bases separated the two germline ends. Per germline, CDR1 SGHRS and CDR2 YFSETQ. The CDR3 spells CASSNQQVHTEAFF. As DNA, the CDR3 is TGCGCCAGCAGCAACCAACAGGTTCACACTGAAGCTTTCTTT.

Many counts were recorded for this clonotype. This sequence joins TRBV25-1 and TRBJ2-5, with D perhaps TRBD1 or TRBD2 (6 bases each). Germline loops: CDR1 MGHDK, CDR2 SYGVNS. CDR3 size: 14 residues. Trimming took off 8 bases at V and 4 bases at J, with 17 bases between the two ends. The CDR3 sequence: CASGRTVPRETQYF. The CDR3, as DNA: TGTGCCAGCGGGAGGACAGTTCCGCGAGAGACCCAGTACTTC. The entire variable domain, with the rest obtained from reference TRBV25-1 and TRBJ2-5, is as follows: EADIYQTPRYLVIGTGKKITLECSQTMGHDKMYWYQQDPGMELHLIHYSYGVNSTEKGDLSSESTVSRIRTEHFPLTLESARPSHTSQYLCASGRTVPRETQYFGPGTRLLVL.

This clonotype has just a few counts. V and J are TRBV28 and TRBJ1-5; D might be TRBD1 (6 bases). Germline lookup yields CDR1 MDHEN and CDR2 SYDVKM. Trimming removed 3 bases from V and 6 bases from J, with 15 bases in between. The CDR3 contains 15 residues. CDR3 bases: TGTGCCAGCAGTTTTAGGAGGGGCAGGGGTCAGCCCCAGCATTTT. Its protein product is CASSFRRGRGQPQHF.

Turning to this clonotype: A much larger clone differs from this one at a single base, so this may be a read error. The rearrangement links TRBV5-6 to TRBJ2-5; a possible D gene is TRBD1 (6 bases). This CDR3 is built from 15 residues. The germline V and J ends were trimmed by 5 bases and 1 base, with 15 bases remaining between them. In germline, CDR1 is SGHDT, CDR2 YYEEEE. CDR3 region: CASRSNRAIQETQYF. CDR3 nucleotides: TGTGCCAGCAGGTCGAACAGGGCCATCCAAGAGACCCAGTACTTC.

The chain links TRBV7-9 to TRBJ1-2; maybe TRBD1 (5 bases). The CDR3 extends over 13 amino acids. Germline CDR1 is SEHNR and CDR2 is FQNEAQ (reference sequence). V lost 1 base and J lost 6, with 9 bases in between. CDR3 amino acids: CASSLEGSNGYTF. DNA of the CDR3: TGTGCCAGCAGCTTAGAGGGGAGTAATGGCTACACCTTC. The variable domain in full, completed from reference TRBV7-9 and TRBJ1-2, reads DTGVSQNPRHKITKRGQNVTFRCDPISEHNRLYWYRQTLGQGPEFLTYFQNEAQLEKSRLLSDRFSAERPKGSFSTLEIQRTEQGDSAMYLCASSLEGSNGYTFGSGTRLTVV.

There are many counts of this clonotype. The V call is TRBV5-1, the J call TRBJ2-5; 12 bases line up with TRBD2. This CDR3 comprises 16 residues. The V segment lost 0 bases and the J segment 4 bases; nucleotides outside the gene matches: 4. Germline assignment: CDR1 SGHRS and CDR2 YFSETQ. CDR3 sequence: CASSLELAGGRETQYF. In nucleotides, the CDR3 is TGCGCCAGCAGCTTGGAGCTAGCGGGGGGGCGAGAGACCCAGTACTTC. The variable domain in full, completed from reference TRBV5-1 and TRBJ2-5, reads KAGVTQTPRYLIKTRGQQVTLSCSPISGHRSVSWYQQTPGQGLQFLFEYFSETQRNKGNFPGRFSGRQFSNSRSEMNVSTLELGDSALYLCASSLELAGGRETQYFGPGTRLLVL.

The chain links TRBV7-2 to TRBJ2-7; D may be TRBD2 (5 bases). The CDR3 is 15 amino acids. Germline assignment: CDR1 SGHTA and CDR2 FQGNSA. V dropped 5 bases and J dropped 3 bases, with 17 bases sitting between them. This CDR3 is CASSPDLAGYYEQYF. As DNA, the CDR3 is TGTGCCAGCAGCCCTGACCTGGCGGGCTACTACGAGCAGTACTTC.

This clonotype was found many times. The chain links TRBV23-1 to TRBJ2-3; maybe TRBD2 (7 bases). TRBV23-1 is known as an ORF, though its function is uncertain. Deletions cut 0 bases from V and 4 bases from J, with 14 bases between. The length of the CDR3 is 16 residues. CDR3 sequence (DNA): TGCGCCAGCAGTCAATCGTCTTGCGGGGGCGCAGATACGCAGTATTTT. Its protein is CASSQSSCGGADTQYF.

The rearrangement joins TRBV12-3 or TRBV12-4 to TRBJ2-3; 9 bases map to TRBD2. Trimming cost V 2 bases and J 2 bases; bases outside gene matches: 8. This CDR3 has 17 residues. The CDR3 nucleotides are TGTGCCAGCAGTTTACAAGGTAGCGGGGGCCTCACAGATACGCAGTATTTT. The encoded protein is CASSLQGSGGLTDTQYF.

The sample holds a few counts of this clonotype. The chain combines TRBV7-9 with TRBJ1-2; 9 nucleotides align to TRBD1. Germline CDR1 is SEHNR and CDR2 is FQNEAQ (reference sequence). Trimming cost V 3 bases and J 7 bases; bases outside gene matches: 3. CDR3 length: 13 amino acids. CDR3 DNA: TGTGCCAGCAGCTTGGGACAGGGTTTTGGCTACACCTTC. It is translated as CASSLGQGFGYTF.

This clonotype was observed many times. The rearrangement uses TRBV7-3 and TRBJ2-2; unclear D gene. Trimming stripped 4 bases from V and 4 bases from J, with 7 bases between. Germline CDR1 reads SGHTA; CDR2 reads FQGTGA. This CDR3 spans 13 amino acids. In nucleotides, the CDR3 is TGTGCCAGCAGCTCTGAAAGCACCGGGGAGCTGTTTTTT. This encodes CASSSESTGELFF.

This clonotype has a count of ten or more. The V call is TRBV12-3 or TRBV12-4, the J call TRBJ2-1; 9 positions match TRBD2. The CDR3 is 15 amino acids. The junction had 3 bases not matched to a gene; V was cut back by 2 bases and J by 4 bases. CDR3 protein: CASSLRAGGYNEQFF. The CDR3 bases are TGTGCCAGCAGTTTAAGAGCGGGGGGATACAATGAGCAGTTCTTC.

This clonotype came up many times. The chain is built from TRBV12-3 or TRBV12-4 and TRBJ2-2, with 8 nucleotides matching TRBD2. The CDR3 runs 13 residues. The V and J ends lost 4 bases and 6 bases, in that order; junction bases with no gene match: 1. This chain's CDR3 is CASSSGGPGELFF. In DNA form, the CDR3 reads TGTGCCAGCAGTTCGGGGGGGCCCGGGGAGCTGTTTTTT.

This clonotype was seen ten or more times. The rearrangement links TRBV11-2 to TRBJ2-5, with 9 bases aligning to TRBD1. Germline CDR1 SGHAT, CDR2 FQNNGV. The J segment lost 4 bases and the V segment lost 1 base, leaving 19 bases of the junction unmatched. There are 20 residues in the CDR3. The CDR3 region is CASSLGHRDREGGYGETQYF. CDR3 nucleotides: TGTGCCAGCAGCTTAGGTCACCGGGACAGGGAAGGAGGGTATGGAGAGACCCAGTACTTC.

This clonotype was recorded many times. V gene TRBV20-1 combines with J gene TRBJ1-1; TRBD1 is a possible D gene (6 bases). Germline CDR1 is DFQATT and CDR2 is SNEGSKA (reference sequence). The CDR3 is made up of 15 amino acids. Trimming pared 4 bases from V and 1 base from J, leaving 16 bases between. CDR3 region: CSATKDSLTNTEAFF. The CDR3 DNA is TGCAGTGCTACAAAGGACAGCTTAACGAACACTGAAGCTTTCTTT.

This clonotype was seen many times. This sequence joins TRBV6-1 and TRBJ1-5, with D possibly matching TRBD1 (5 bases). V lost 4 bases and J lost 7, with 11 bases in between. CDR1 and CDR2 from the germline V gene are MNHNS and SASEGT. This CDR3 comprises 13 residues. Here the CDR3 DNA reads TGTGCCAGCAGTGTGGTCAGGGACCAGCCCCAGCATTTT. This gives the protein CASSVVRDQPQHF.

This clonotype was counted at least ten times. This rearrangement joins TRBV29-1 to TRBJ2-5, with 7 nucleotides matching TRBD2. V lost 1 base, J lost 4 bases, and 12 bases stayed unmatched. CDR3 size: 16 residues. Germline CDR1 and CDR2: SQVTM and ANQGSEA. CDR3 protein: CSVEGGGELIGETQYF. The CDR3 coding sequence is TGCAGCGTTGAAGGGGGGGGGGAGCTAATCGGAGAGACCCAGTACTTC.

This clonotype was counted at least ten times. The genes are TRBV4-2 and TRBJ2-1; the match to TRBD2 covers 9 bases. Germline V gene data show CDR1 as LGHNA and CDR2 as YNFKEQ. V lost 4 bases to trimming and J lost 4 bases; unmatched junction nucleotides: 5. The CDR3 runs 15 residues. CDR3 sequence reads: CASSPSGAPYNEQFF. CDR3 sequence (DNA): TGTGCCAGCAGCCCTAGCGGGGCCCCGTACAATGAGCAGTTCTTC.

Comments on this clonotype: This may stem from a read error, because a much larger clone lies one nucleotide away. V and J are TRBV9 and TRBJ2-7; tentatively, D is TRBD1 or TRBD2 (10 bases each). The CDR3 has 15 residues. Germline V lookup: CDR1 SGDLS, CDR2 YYNGEE. CDR3 sequence: CVSSGGDRGLYEQYF. CDR3 nucleotides: TGTGTCAGCAGCGGGGGGGACAGGGGTTTGTACGAGCAGTACTTC.

In its sample, this clonotype was seen many times. The gene calls are TRBV24-1 and TRBJ2-7; D is unclear. The length of the CDR3 is 14 residues. The V gene's germline CDR1 is KGHDR and CDR2 SFDVKD. The V end lost 5 bases, the J end lost 0 bases, and 10 bases lay between the germline ends. The CDR3 here is CATSVPTRSYEQYF. The CDR3 DNA reads as TGTGCCACCAGTGTCCCGACGCGCTCCTACGAGCAGTACTTC.